These 18 T cell receptor beta chains came from one sample sequenced in a study of blood T cell repertoires in COVID-19. The protocol was immunoSEQ multiplex PCR, while the TCRdb copy is restricted to in-frame clones and leaves out a portion. The sample consists of 50,000 to 70,000 clones, 70% to 90% of them appearing once. Sample: peripheral blood. Source of these receptors: a man aged 55 to 70 with active or convalescent COVID-19.

This clone has only one observation. This chain connects TRBV6-5 to TRBJ2-7, with 8 bases aligning to TRBD1. The V gene end was trimmed by 6 bases and the J gene end by 2 bases; junction bases not matched to a gene: 9. The CDR3 has 15 amino acids. The germline V gene has CDR1 MNHEY and CDR2 SVGAGI. DNA of the CDR3: TGTGCCAGCAGCTCCCGCAGGGGGCTGACCTACGAGCAGTACTTC. Translation gives CASSSRRGLTYEQYF.

This sequence joins TRBV28 and TRBJ1-5; D ambiguous. This CDR3 has 13 amino acids. CDR1 and CDR2 from the germline V gene are MDHEN and SYDVKM. The V gene lost 7 bases and the J gene lost 5 bases, with 12 bases spanning the gap. Written as DNA, the CDR3 is TGTGCCAGCACCACGAGAGGGTATCAGCCCCAGCATTTT. Its protein is CASTTRGYQPQHF.

The J gene is TRBJ1-2, the V gene TRBV6-4, with 7 bases identical to TRBD1. The trim removed 6 bases at V and 0 bases at J, leaving 10 bases unmatched. CDR1 is MRHNA, CDR2 SNTAGT, per germline. The CDR3 runs 16 residues. The CDR3 DNA follows: TGTGCCAGCAGCCTCAGGGGGGAAAAAGCTAACTATGGCTACACCTTC. Amino acids: CASSLRGEKANYGYTF.

This clone was seen a single time. This chain uses TRBV6-5 with TRBJ2-7; D is undetermined. Trimming took off 6 bases at V and 3 bases at J, with 18 bases between the two ends. Germline V gene sequence: CDR1 MNHEY, CDR2 SVGAGI. The CDR3 consists of 15 residues. CDR3 bases: TGTGCCAGCAGCCCCAGTTCTCTAGGCGGCTACGAGCAGTACTTC. The encoded protein is CASSPSSLGGYEQYF.

V is TRBV5-1 and J is TRBJ2-2, with D maybe TRBD2 (5 bases). Germline CDR1 reads SGHRS; CDR2 reads YFSETQ. The CDR3 contains 16 residues. The V and J ends lost 6 bases and 2 bases respectively, with 17 bases between them. The CDR3 protein is CASMERAELNTGELFF. The CDR3 nucleotides read TGCGCCAGCATGGAGAGAGCGGAACTTAACACCGGGGAGCTGTTTTTT.

The gene calls are TRBV20-1 and TRBJ1-4, with D possibly TRBD1 on 5 matching bases. Per germline, CDR1 DFQATT and CDR2 SNEGSKA (reference sequence). Trimming shortened V by 6 bases and J by 13 bases, and 15 bases separated the two germline ends. The CDR3 sequence is 11 residues long. CDR3 bases: TGCAGTGCGACGACAGCTCAAAGACTGTTTTTT. Its translation: CSATTAQRLFF.

The genes are TRBV12-3 or TRBV12-4 and TRBJ1-3; unclear D gene. The CDR3 totals 12 residues. V shed 7 bases and J shed 7 bases, with 11 bases lying between them. The CDR3 sequence: CASNSRGNTIYF. CDR3 bases: TGTGCCAGCAACTCACGAGGGAACACCATATATTTT.

The chain joins TRBV18 to TRBJ1-1; D perhaps matches TRBD1 (6 bases). Between the trimmed V and J ends, which lost 1 base and 1 base, there was a span of 10 bases. This CDR3 spans 15 amino acids. Germline V gives CDR1 KGHSH, CDR2 LQKENI. Written as DNA, the CDR3 is TGTGCCAGCTCACCACGGGGCAGGGGGAACACTGAAGCTTTCTTT. Amino acid sequence: CASSPRGRGNTEAFF.

The rearrangement uses TRBV19 and TRBJ1-6; 7 positions agree with TRBD1. The CDR3 spans 17 residues. Germline CDR1 LNHDA, CDR2 SQIVND (reference sequence). The junction had 4 bases not matched to a gene; V was cut back by 0 bases and J by 2 bases. The CDR3, as DNA: TGTGCCAGTAGTATAGACCTCGGGACAGCCTATAATTCACCCCTCCACTTT. Translating it yields CASSIDLGTAYNSPLHF.

This clone was recorded once. This chain uses TRBV19 with TRBJ1-2, with 8 bases fitting TRBD1. Germline values: CDR1 LNHDA, CDR2 SQIVND (reference sequence). This CDR3 is 15 amino acids long. Trimming cost V 5 bases and J 5 bases; bases outside gene matches: 10. The CDR3 loop is CASSVQGALIYGYTF. CDR3 bases: TGTGCCAGTAGTGTCCAGGGGGCCTTAATTTATGGCTACACCTTC.

CDR3 coding DNA: TGTGCCAGCAGCTTGGCCAGGACAGCCGTGAACACCGGGGAGCTGTTTTTT. Translation gives CASSLARTAVNTGELFF. V usage is TRBV5-8 and J usage is TRBJ2-2, with D perhaps TRBD1 (6 bases). Trimming removed 0 bases at V and 1 base at J, with 13 bases between. Per germline, CDR1 SGHTS and CDR2 YDEGEE. CDR3 length: 17 residues.

This clone has more than one count but fewer than ten. The J gene is TRBJ2-7, the V gene TRBV19; D is undetermined. Germline values: CDR1 LNHDA, CDR2 SQIVND (reference sequence). The CDR3 has 13 residues. V shed 5 bases and J shed 5 bases, with 13 bases lying between them. This CDR3 is CASSLRVSDEQYF. The CDR3 bases are TGTGCCAGTAGTCTCCGGGTGAGCGACGAGCAGTACTTC.

The V and J genes are TRBV5-5 and TRBJ1-2; unclear D gene. The CDR3 is 16 amino acids. V was cut by 1 base and J by 0 bases, with 13 bases left in between. The germline V gene encodes CDR1 SGHKS and CDR2 YYEKEE (reference sequence). This CDR3 is CASSLYPPGTNYGYTF. Here the CDR3 DNA reads TGTGCCAGCAGCTTGTACCCACCCGGTACTAACTATGGCTACACCTTC. Looking up the rest from reference TRBV5-5 and TRBJ1-2 gives the full variable domain: DAGVTQSPTHLIKTRGQQVTLRCSPISGHKSVSWYQQVLGQGPQFIFQYYEKEERGRGNFPDRFSARQFPNYSSELNVNALLLGDSALYLCASSLYPPGTNYGYTFGSGTRLTVV.

This chain connects TRBV5-4 to TRBJ2-3, with 8 bases matching TRBD2. The length of the CDR3 is 15 residues. CDR1 SGHNT and CDR2 YYREEE come from the germline V gene (reference sequence). Trimming took 0 bases from V and 2 from J; bases not matched to a gene: 2. The DNA for the CDR3 is TGTGCCAGCAGCTTGGGTAGCGGGACCACAGATACGCAGTATTTT. Translating gives CASSLGSGTTDTQYF.

The gene calls are TRBV5-1 and TRBJ1-2; 7 positions agree with TRBD1. This CDR3 spans 16 amino acids. The germline V gene encodes CDR1 SGHRS and CDR2 YFSETQ. V was pared by 2 bases and J by 4 bases, with 11 bases of the junction left unmatched. The chain's CDR3 is CASSLTGTDVTYGYTF. The DNA for the CDR3 is TGCGCCAGCAGCTTAACCGGGACAGATGTGACCTATGGCTACACCTTC. Full variable domain (outside the CDR3, taken from reference TRBV5-1 and TRBJ1-2): KAGVTQTPRYLIKTRGQQVTLSCSPISGHRSVSWYQQTPGQGLQFLFEYFSETQRNKGNFPGRFSGRQFSNSRSEMNVSTLELGDSALYLCASSLTGTDVTYGYTFGSGTRLTVV.

This clone was counted once. The rearrangement joins TRBV6-5 to TRBJ1-5, with TRBD1 matching over 7 bases. V was pared by 6 bases and J by 9 bases, with 8 bases of the junction left unmatched. This CDR3 is built from 13 residues. Germline V gives CDR1 MNHEY, CDR2 SVGAGI. The CDR3 nucleotides read TGTGCCAGCAGAACAGGGGCTGGGGGGCCCCAGCATTTT. Its protein is CASRTGAGGPQHF.

The V gene is TRBV27, the J gene TRBJ2-1; perhaps TRBD2 as D (7 bases). The CDR3 covers 16 residues. CDR1 is MNHEY and CDR2 is SMNVEV in the germline V gene (reference sequence). V was cut by 3 bases and J by 5 bases, with 17 bases left in between. The CDR3 loop reads CASSLALGGLHNEQFF. The CDR3 region has the DNA TGTGCCAGCAGTTTGGCTCTAGGGGGACTACACAATGAGCAGTTCTTC.

In its sample, this clone ranks as medium-sized. V is TRBV5-1 and J is TRBJ2-7; the match to TRBD1 covers 9 bases. The germline V gene has CDR1 SGHRS and CDR2 YFSETQ. The CDR3 length is 14 residues. Trimming removed 5 bases from V and 5 bases from J; junction bases left unmatched: 8. CDR3 in amino acids: CASRPGTGRDEQYF. CDR3 in DNA: TGCGCCAGCAGGCCCGGGACAGGGCGGGACGAGCAGTACTTC.